This T cell receptor (beta chain) appears in the sequencing data of a study of T cell responses to AZD1222 COVID-19 vaccine. The table came from immunoSEQ multiplex PCR; TCRdb's copy has only in-frame clones and leaves some out. The data hold approximately 110,000 clones, with approximately 86% observed a single time. CDR3 length: 14 residues. The germline V gene encodes CDR1 PRHDT and CDR2 FYEKMQ (reference sequence). Germline trimming cut 5 bases from V and 4 bases from J; bases unmatched to any gene: 5. Findings and limits, study-wide: Variant regions that are unmutated are reportedly the target of nearly half of spike-specific TCRs. AZD1222 recipients seropositive at baseline numbered only 5 to 7.

The sample holds many counts of this clone. No antigen is known for it. The receptor was isolated from an adult in good health. The rearrangement joins TRBV13 to TRBJ1-3, with 7 bases lining up with TRBD1. The sample was peripheral blood, taken on day 0 of AZD1222 vaccination. CDR3 DNA: TGTGCCAGCAGCCCAGAGGGGGCGGGAAACACCATATATTTT. Its protein is CASSPEGAGNTIYF.